Reported below is one TCR beta chain. The target antigen is unknown. The sample originates from a study of human T cells and chemical hapten exposure. Stated time point: patch test 3, about 24 weeks after DPC sensitization. The treatment here: therapeutic diphenylcyclopropenone sensitization with weekly scalp DPC. Germline loops: CDR1 LNHNV, CDR2 YYDKDF (reference sequence). CDR3 length equals 17 residues. The V end lost 1 base, the J end lost 2 bases, and 18 bases lay between the germline ends. Study-wide findings and caveats: Expanded TCRs produced significantly more large CDR3 similarity clusters than controls did.

Using its own MiXCR run on the RACE reads, TCRdb lists one record per CDR3 protein. The repertoire holds some 74,000 distinct CDR3 sequences, 10% to 15% seen once, with more than 4.5% in the top ten. The source was whole blood, collected in connection with sensitization to the hapten diphenylcyclopropenone (DPC). The clonotype comes from a woman aged 45 to 65 with alopecia areata. Some clones in this sample may be carry-over from other donors' samples. V and J are TRBV15 and TRBJ2-7; D is possibly TRBD2 (6 bases). The CDR3 nucleotides read TGTGCCACCAGCAGAGTTCCGGGTAGGGCGGGAACCTACGAGCAGTACTTC. Translated: CATSRVPGRAGTYEQYF.